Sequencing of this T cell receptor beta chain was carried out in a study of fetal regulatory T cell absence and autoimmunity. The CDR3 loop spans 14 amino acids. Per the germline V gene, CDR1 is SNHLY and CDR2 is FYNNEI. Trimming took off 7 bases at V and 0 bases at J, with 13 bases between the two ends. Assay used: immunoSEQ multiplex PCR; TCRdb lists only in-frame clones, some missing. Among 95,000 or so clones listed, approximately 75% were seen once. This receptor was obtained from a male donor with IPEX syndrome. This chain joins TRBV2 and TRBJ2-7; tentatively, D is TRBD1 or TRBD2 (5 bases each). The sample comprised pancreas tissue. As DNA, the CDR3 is TGTGCCAGCAAGGGACGGTTTTTCTCCTACGAGCAGTACTTC. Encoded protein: CASKGRFFSYEQYF.